This T cell receptor beta chain was captured in a study of CD8+ T cells in alopecia areata. Whole-study context: It was oral tofacitinib, at 5 to 10 mg twice daily, that treated patients received.

Points from the study as a whole: The presence of one nonresponder keeps the tie between baseline CD8+ expansion and response uncertain.

This CDR3 region has 11 residues. V was trimmed by 4 bases and J by 4 bases, leaving 7 bases between them. In germline, CDR1 is SQVTM, CDR2 ANQGSEA. As for treatment: oral pan-JAK inhibitor, 5-10 mg twice daily. Turning to this clone: Its antigen is as yet unknown. Other DNA sequences in the same sample also yield this CDR3.

In each case, RNA was isolated and then reverse transcribed into cDNA as the sequencing template. Assay: immunoSEQ multiplex PCR; the TCRdb copy retains only in-frame clones and omits some. Of 180,000 or so clones in the sample, less than 70% were seen once. Sequenced here: CD8+ T cells sorted from blood, sampled at week 24, from a patient treated with tofacitinib. V usage is TRBV29-1 and J usage is TRBJ1-1; D is possibly TRBD1 (5 bases). This receptor was obtained from a human donor with alopecia areata. The CDR3 loop reads CSVGGGTEAFF. The CDR3, as DNA: TGCAGCGTTGGCGGGGGCACTGAAGCTTTCTTT. Variable domain in full (rest from reference TRBV29-1 and TRBJ1-1): SAVISQKPSRDICQRGTSLTIQCQVDSQVTMMFWYRQQPGQSLTLIATANQGSEATYESGFVIDKFPISRPNLTFSTLTVSNMSPEDSSIYLCSVGGGTEAFFGQGTRLTVV.